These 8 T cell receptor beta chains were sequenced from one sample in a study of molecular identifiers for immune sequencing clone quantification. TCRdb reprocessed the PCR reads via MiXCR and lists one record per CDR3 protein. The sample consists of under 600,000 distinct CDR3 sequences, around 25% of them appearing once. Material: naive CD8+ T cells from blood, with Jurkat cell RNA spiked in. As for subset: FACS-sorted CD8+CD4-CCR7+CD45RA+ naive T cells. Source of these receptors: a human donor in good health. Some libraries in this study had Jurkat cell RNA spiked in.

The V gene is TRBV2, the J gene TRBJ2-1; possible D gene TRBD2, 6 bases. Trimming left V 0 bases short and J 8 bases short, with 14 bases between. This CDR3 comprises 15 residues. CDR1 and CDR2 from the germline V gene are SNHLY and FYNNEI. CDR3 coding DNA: TGTGCCAGCAGTGAAGCGTGGGACGGCGGGGATGAGCAGTTCTTC. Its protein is CASSEAWDGGDEQFF.

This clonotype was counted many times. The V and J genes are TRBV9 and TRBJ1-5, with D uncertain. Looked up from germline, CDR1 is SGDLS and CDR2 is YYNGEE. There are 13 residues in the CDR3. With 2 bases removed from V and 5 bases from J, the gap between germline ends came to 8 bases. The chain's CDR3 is CASSVDIDQPQHF. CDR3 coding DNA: TGTGCCAGCAGCGTCGACATCGATCAGCCCCAGCATTTT. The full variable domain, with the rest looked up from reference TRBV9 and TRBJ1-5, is DSGVTQTPKHLITATGQRVTLRCSPRSGDLSVYWYQQSLDQGLQFLIQYYNGEERAKGNILERFSAQQFPDLHSELNLSSLELGDSALYFCASSVDIDQPQHFGDGTRLSIL.

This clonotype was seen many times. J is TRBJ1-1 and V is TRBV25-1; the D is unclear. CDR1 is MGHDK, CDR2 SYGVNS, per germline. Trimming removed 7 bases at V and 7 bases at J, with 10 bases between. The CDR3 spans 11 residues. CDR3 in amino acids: CASTSPGEAFF. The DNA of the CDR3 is TGTGCCAGCACCTCACCGGGTGAAGCTTTCTTT.

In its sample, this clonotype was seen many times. The CDR3 nucleotides are TGTGCCAGCAGCTTAGCCACCAGCCCGGCGTCATACGAGCAGTACTTC. It is translated as CASSLATSPASYEQYF. The V and J genes are TRBV13 and TRBJ2-7; D is unresolved. The CDR3 extends over 16 amino acids. The germline V and J ends were trimmed by 1 base and 4 bases, with 17 bases remaining between them. Germline V gene data show CDR1 as PRHDT and CDR2 as FYEKMQ (reference sequence).

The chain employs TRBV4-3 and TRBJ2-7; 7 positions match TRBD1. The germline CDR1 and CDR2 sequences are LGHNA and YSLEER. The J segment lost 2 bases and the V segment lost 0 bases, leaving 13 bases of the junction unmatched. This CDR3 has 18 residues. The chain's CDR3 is CASSQDSPSVTGTYEQYF. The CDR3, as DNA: TGCGCCAGCAGCCAAGATAGCCCGTCGGTGACAGGGACCTACGAGCAGTACTTC.

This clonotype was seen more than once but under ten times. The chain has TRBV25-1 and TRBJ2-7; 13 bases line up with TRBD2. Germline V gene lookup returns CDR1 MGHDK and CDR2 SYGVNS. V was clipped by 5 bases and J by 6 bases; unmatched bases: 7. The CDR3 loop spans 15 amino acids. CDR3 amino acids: CASSIGLAGVGEQYF. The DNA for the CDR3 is TGTGCCAGCAGTATCGGACTAGCGGGAGTAGGCGAGCAGTACTTC.

This CDR3 reads CASSTPDATYEQYF. Here the CDR3 DNA reads TGTGCCAGCAGCACTCCCGACGCCACCTACGAGCAGTACTTC. The V and J genes are TRBV5-4 and TRBJ2-7; no reliable D call. The CDR3 is 14 residues long. Germline assignment: CDR1 SGHNT and CDR2 YYREEE (reference sequence). Trimming stripped 4 bases from V and 2 bases from J, with 13 bases between.

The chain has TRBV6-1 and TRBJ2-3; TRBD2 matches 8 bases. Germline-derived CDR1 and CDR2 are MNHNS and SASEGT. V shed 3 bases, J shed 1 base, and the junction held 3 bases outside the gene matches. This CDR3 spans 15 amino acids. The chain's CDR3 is CASSDATSGTDTQYF. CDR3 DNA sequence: TGTGCCAGCAGTGACGCGACTAGCGGCACAGATACGCAGTATTTT.